This T cell receptor (beta chain) was found in a study of response to subunit inactivated influenza vaccine. TCRdb re-called the RT-PCR reads through MiXCR, storing one row per CDR3 protein. The data hold about 800,000 distinct CDR3 sequences, with roughly 20% observed a single time. Trimming took off 3 bases at V and 1 base at J, with 20 bases between the two ends. This CDR3 spans 18 amino acids. The source of this sequence is a man aged 50-59 years who received an inactivated influenza vaccine. Sequences were derived from PBMCs from blood, sampled roughly 5 days after vaccination. The rearrangement links TRBV12-3 or TRBV12-4 to TRBJ2-3, with D perhaps assigned TRBD1 or TRBD2 (6 bases each). CDR3 DNA: TGTGCCAGCAGTTTTTGGGACACCGGGCGGGATGGCACAGATACGCAGTATTTT. Amino acid sequence: CASSFWDTGRDGTDTQYF.